The 31 T cell receptor beta chains reported below all come from one sample, sequenced in a study of shared clonotypes between healthy human individuals. Only in-frame clones appear in the TCRdb table, and some are missing; sequencing was by immunoSEQ multiplex PCR. The table has 2.3 million or so clones, approximately 95% seen once. The sequencing input was naive CD4+ T cells from PBMCs. Subset described: CD45RA+ positively selected. These receptors all come from a man between 18 and 35 years old in good health. Some clones in this sample may be carry-over from other donors' samples.

This clone is a singleton in its sample. The CDR3 DNA reads TGTGCCAGCGCCCGAGGGGGGGCGGGAGACGCTAATGAGCAGTTCTTC. Residues: CASARGGAGDANEQFF. The chain uses TRBV6-4 and TRBJ2-1; tentatively, D is TRBD2 (7 bases). Trimming stripped 8 bases from V and 7 bases from J, with 24 bases between. The germline CDR1 and CDR2 sequences are MRHNA and SNTAGT. This CDR3 contains 16 residues.

The chain carries TRBV15 and TRBJ2-2; D is unresolved. The CDR3 is 14 residues long. Germline V gene data show CDR1 as LNHNV and CDR2 as YYDKDF (reference sequence). The V end was cut by 3 bases, the J end by 6 bases, with 11 bases between. The CDR3 DNA is TGTGCCACCAGCAGGAGAAGCGTGGCCGGGGAGCTGTTTTTT. This translates into CATSRRSVAGELFF.

V usage is TRBV18 and J usage is TRBJ2-2; 7 bases are a match to TRBD1. Germline assignment: CDR1 KGHSH and CDR2 LQKENI. This CDR3 has 15 amino acids. Germline trimming cut 6 bases from V and 4 bases from J; bases unmatched to any gene: 8. CDR3 in amino acids: CASSQSTGSTGELFF. Written as DNA, the CDR3 is TGTGCCAGCTCTCAATCGACAGGGTCCACCGGGGAGCTGTTTTTT.

Details on this clone: Other nucleotide sequences in the sample specify the same CDR3. This chain connects TRBV7-2 to TRBJ1-2; no clear D gene. V was clipped by 1 base and J by 3 bases, with 9 bases between them. The germline gives CDR1 SGHTA, CDR2 FQGNSA. CDR3 size: 14 residues. The CDR3 sequence is CASSLGNSYYGYTF. In nucleotides, the CDR3 is TGTGCCAGCAGCTTAGGGAACAGCTACTATGGCTACACCTTC.

This clone was seen more than once but under ten times. The same CDR3 can be traced to other DNA sequences in this sample. V is TRBV30 and J is TRBJ1-1; tentatively, D is TRBD1 (6 bases). With 2 bases removed from V and 0 bases from J, the gap between germline ends came to 7 bases. There are 13 residues in the CDR3. Per the germline V gene, CDR1 is GTSNPN and CDR2 is SVGIG (reference sequence). CDR3 coding DNA: TGTGCCTGGAGTCCAGGGGTGAACACTGAAGCTTTCTTT. Translated: CAWSPGVNTEAFF.

In regard to this clone: In the same sample, other DNA sequences code for this CDR3. This sequence joins TRBV7-3 and TRBJ1-1; no clear D. Germline V gene data show CDR1 as SGHTA and CDR2 as FQGTGA. The CDR3 is 13 amino acids. V was cut by 4 bases and J by 1 base, with 7 bases left in between. CDR3 in amino acids: CASSSQENTEAFF. For the CDR3, the DNA is TGTGCCAGCAGCTCGCAGGAGAACACTGAAGCTTTCTTT.

V gene TRBV6-5 combines with J gene TRBJ2-7; no firm D call. The CDR3 is 11 amino acids. The V end was cut by 6 bases, the J end by 5 bases, with 8 bases between. CDR1 is MNHEY and CDR2 is SVGAGI in the germline V gene. In DNA, the CDR3 is TGTGCCAGCAGGGTAGCCCACGAGCAGTACTTC. Amino acid sequence: CASRVAHEQYF.

The V and J genes are TRBV6-6 and TRBJ2-5; 8 bases match TRBD2. Per germline, CDR1 MNHNY and CDR2 SVGAGI (reference sequence). The CDR3 is 15 amino acids. V trimming: 8 bases; J trimming: 1 base; junction bases outside the gene matches: 9. The CDR3 nucleotides read TGTGCCAGCGAAGGCGCTAGCGGGTTCCAAGAGACCCAGTACTTC. It is translated as CASEGASGFQETQYF.

This clone came up once. The rearrangement uses TRBV7-6 and TRBJ2-7, with D possibly TRBD1 on 6 matching bases. Per the germline V gene, CDR1 is SGHVS and CDR2 is FNYEAQ. V lost 1 base, J lost 2 bases, and 12 bases lay in between. The CDR3 has 15 amino acids. The CDR3 protein is CASSLEQGNPYEQYF. CDR3 nucleotide sequence: TGTGCCAGCAGCTTAGAGCAGGGGAATCCCTACGAGCAGTACTTC.

The rearrangement uses TRBV10-3 and TRBJ1-2; D gene unclear. The V gene's germline CDR1 is ENHRY and CDR2 SYGVKD. The CDR3 length is 12 residues. Trimming left V 6 bases short and J 7 bases short, with 12 bases between. CDR3 nucleotides: TGTGCCATCAGGCCGACGGGCGGTGGCTACACCTTC. It codes for CAIRPTGGGYTF.

The chain joins TRBV7-2 to TRBJ2-5; 7 positions agree with TRBD2. V gave up 5 bases and J gave up 5 bases; unmatched junction bases: 8. The CDR3 runs 14 residues. Germline V gives CDR1 SGHTA, CDR2 FQGNSA. The CDR3 protein is CASSRGDRRETQYF. In DNA form, the CDR3 reads TGTGCCAGCAGCCGGGGGGATAGAAGGGAGACCCAGTACTTC. The variable domain in full, completed from reference TRBV7-2 and TRBJ2-5, reads GAGVSQSPSNKVTEKGKDVELRCDPISGHTALYWYRQSLGQGLEFLIYFQGNSAPDKSGLPSDRFSAERTGGSVSTLTIQRTQQEDSAVYLCASSRGDRRETQYFGPGTRLLVL.

In the case of this clone: This same CDR3 is encoded by further DNA sequences in the sample. The chain carries TRBV28 and TRBJ2-7; 10 bases are shared with TRBD1. The CDR3 totals 15 residues. Germline CDR1 reads MDHEN; CDR2 reads SYDVKM. Trimming took 1 base from V and 3 from J; bases not matched to a gene: 3. The CDR3 nucleotides read TGTGCCAGCAGTTTATCAGACAGGGGGCTCTACGAGCAGTACTTC. Translated, it gives CASSLSDRGLYEQYF.

V usage is TRBV7-9 and J usage is TRBJ2-2; 8 bases agree with TRBD2. CDR1 SEHNR and CDR2 FQNEAQ come from the germline V gene (reference sequence). The CDR3 length is 14 residues. Trimming took 6 bases from V and 4 from J; bases not matched to a gene: 4. This CDR3 reads CASSRGGSTGELFF. CDR3 nucleotides: TGTGCCAGCAGTCGGGGGGGCAGCACCGGGGAGCTGTTTTTT.

V usage is TRBV28 and J usage is TRBJ1-3, with TRBD1 matching over 8 bases. V dropped 6 bases and J dropped 2; count of bases not matched to a gene: 9. The CDR3 extends over 16 amino acids. In germline, CDR1 is MDHEN, CDR2 SYDVKM. The CDR3 spells CASSSRGLSTGNTIYF. CDR3 DNA sequence: TGTGCCAGCAGCTCCAGGGGGCTGTCTACTGGAAACACCATATATTTT.

The J gene is TRBJ1-1, the V gene TRBV2, with a weak D call TRBD1 (6 bases). Trimming left V 7 bases short and J 0 bases short, with 18 bases between. The CDR3 has 16 residues. Germline V gives CDR1 SNHLY, CDR2 FYNNEI. The CDR3 loop is CASNLLQGFMNTEAFF. Written as DNA, the CDR3 is TGTGCCAGCAACCTTTTGCAGGGGTTTATGAACACTGAAGCTTTCTTT.

The V and J genes are TRBV6-6 and TRBJ2-3; D is undetermined. CDR1 and CDR2 (germline): MNHNY, SVGAGI (reference sequence). The CDR3 totals 14 residues. The V and J ends lost 1 base and 0 bases respectively, with 5 bases between them. CDR3 residues: CASSYLGSTDTQYF. As DNA, the CDR3 is TGTGCCAGCAGTTACTTGGGGAGCACAGATACGCAGTATTTT.

A few counts support this clone. J is TRBJ1-5 and V is TRBV19, with a possible D match to TRBD1 (5 bases). Germline V gene lookup returns CDR1 LNHDA and CDR2 SQIVND (reference sequence). V was cut by 3 bases and J by 2 bases, with 11 bases left in between. This CDR3 spans 15 amino acids. DNA of the CDR3: TGTGCCAGTAGTATTTCGGGGCCCGGCAATCAGCCCCAGCATTTT. Translation gives CASSISGPGNQPQHF. The complete variable domain, with remaining parts taken from reference TRBV19 and TRBJ1-5, reads DGGITQSPKYLFRKEGQNVTLSCEQNLNHDAMYWYRQDPGQGLRLIYYSQIVNDFQKGDIAEGYSVSREKKESFPLTVTSAQKNPTAFYLCASSISGPGNQPQHFGDGTRLSIL.

Comments on this clone: This same CDR3 is encoded by further DNA sequences in the sample. V gene TRBV9 combines with J gene TRBJ2-7, with a possible D match to TRBD2 (6 bases). V shed 3 bases and J shed 0 bases, with 10 bases lying between them. The CDR3 is 14 residues long. Germline V gene sequence: CDR1 SGDLS, CDR2 YYNGEE. This CDR3 is CASSASGLSYEQYF. DNA of the CDR3: TGTGCCAGCAGCGCGAGCGGGCTCTCCTACGAGCAGTACTTC. Variable domain in full (rest from reference TRBV9 and TRBJ2-7): DSGVTQTPKHLITATGQRVTLRCSPRSGDLSVYWYQQSLDQGLQFLIQYYNGEERAKGNILERFSAQQFPDLHSELNLSSLELGDSALYFCASSASGLSYEQYFGPGTRLTVT.

The rearrangement joins TRBV30 to TRBJ1-5; D is unresolved. This CDR3 has 13 amino acids. With 2 bases removed from V and 2 bases from J, the gap between germline ends came to 7 bases. CDR1 and CDR2 from the germline V gene are GTSNPN and SVGIG (reference sequence). The DNA for the CDR3 is TGTGCCTGGAGTAAAAAGGGCAATCAGCCCCAGCATTTT. Amino acid sequence: CAWSKKGNQPQHF.

This chain links TRBV30 with TRBJ2-7; no definite D call. Germline V gene lookup returns CDR1 GTSNPN and CDR2 SVGIG (reference sequence). CDR3 length: 14 amino acids. Trimming pared 0 bases from V and 4 bases from J, leaving 13 bases between. CDR3 DNA: TGTGCCTGGAGTGTACCCGGGTCTATGTACGAGCAGTACTTC. Translating gives CAWSVPGSMYEQYF.

This rearrangement joins TRBV6-6 to TRBJ1-4, with D possibly being TRBD1 (5 bases). Trimming pared 0 bases from V and 4 bases from J, leaving 9 bases between. The germline V gene has CDR1 MNHNY and CDR2 SVGAGI (reference sequence). This CDR3 has 15 amino acids. The CDR3: CASSYSAGNNEKLFF. In DNA form, the CDR3 reads TGTGCCAGCAGTTACTCTGCAGGGAATAATGAAAAACTGTTTTTT.

The J gene is TRBJ1-1, the V gene TRBV18; no clear D. CDR1 is KGHSH, CDR2 LQKENI, per germline. Trimming removed 5 bases from V and 8 bases from J, with 15 bases in between. This CDR3 is built from 13 residues. The CDR3 nucleotides are TGTGCCAGCTCATCGGACTGGTTGGTCGAAGCTTTCTTT. This gives the protein CASSSDWLVEAFF.

The genes are TRBV27 and TRBJ2-7, with D perhaps TRBD1 (6 bases). The V and J ends lost 6 bases and 0 bases respectively, with 21 bases between them. There are 17 residues in the CDR3. CDR1 and CDR2 (germline): MNHEY, SMNVEV (reference sequence). The CDR3 loop reads CASSLAAEGETSYEQYF. The CDR3 coding sequence is TGTGCCAGCAGCCTTGCTGCTGAGGGGGAGACCTCCTACGAGCAGTACTTC.

This clone was detected only once. V usage is TRBV2 and J usage is TRBJ2-3; 12 nucleotides align to TRBD2. The germline V gene encodes CDR1 SNHLY and CDR2 FYNNEI. The CDR3 runs 17 residues. V gave up 4 bases and J gave up 8 bases; unmatched junction bases: 13. DNA for the CDR3: TGTGCCAGCAGTGGGGCCCCCCTAGCGGGAGGGCCAGGTACGCAGTATTTT. Amino acid sequence: CASSGAPLAGGPGTQYF.

The V gene is TRBV7-2, the J gene TRBJ2-3; tentatively, D is TRBD2 (5 bases). Trimming removed 5 bases at V and 2 bases at J, with 14 bases between. Germline CDR1 SGHTA, CDR2 FQGNSA. The CDR3 totals 15 residues. CDR3 residues: CASSPRTLFTDTQYF. The CDR3 nucleotides are TGTGCCAGCAGCCCCCGGACTCTTTTCACAGATACGCAGTATTTT.

This sequence joins TRBV2 and TRBJ1-1; D not resolved. V lost 8 bases and J lost 0, with 4 bases in between. The CDR3 has 11 amino acids. Germline V gives CDR1 SNHLY, CDR2 FYNNEI. CDR3 DNA: TGTGCCAGCGGTGTGAACACTGAAGCTTTCTTT. Amino acids: CASGVNTEAFF.

The chain uses TRBV30 and TRBJ1-1; D not resolved. Trimming removed 2 bases at V and 0 bases at J, with 7 bases between. The CDR3 is 13 amino acids. The germline gives CDR1 GTSNPN, CDR2 SVGIG (reference sequence). CDR3 protein: CAWSFTVNTEAFF. The DNA for the CDR3 is TGTGCCTGGAGTTTCACGGTGAACACTGAAGCTTTCTTT.

The chain is built from TRBV10-2 and TRBJ2-2; TRBD2 matches 15 bases. Germline values: CDR1 WSHSY, CDR2 SAAADI. This CDR3 contains 21 residues. With 3 bases clipped from V and 7 bases from J, the junction kept 18 bases outside the gene matches. CDR3 sequence: CASSDSIRGLAGGLKDGELFF. CDR3 bases: TGCGCCAGCAGTGATTCAATAAGGGGACTAGCGGGAGGCCTCAAGGACGGGGAGCTGTTTTTT.

The chain has TRBV5-1 and TRBJ1-4, with 8 bases lining up with TRBD1. Germline V gene lookup returns CDR1 SGHRS and CDR2 YFSETQ. There are 17 residues in the CDR3. The V segment lost 0 bases and the J segment 2 bases; nucleotides outside the gene matches: 6. In DNA, the CDR3 is TGCGCCAGCAGCTTGGGGACAGGGAGGAGGACTAATGAAAAACTGTTTTTT. Translated: CASSLGTGRRTNEKLFF.

This clone was observed a handful of times. The chain carries TRBV19 and TRBJ2-5; D possibly corresponds to TRBD2 (5 bases). Trimming pared 3 bases from V and 5 bases from J, leaving 10 bases between. CDR1 and CDR2 from the germline V gene are LNHDA and SQIVND (reference sequence). The CDR3 loop spans 13 amino acids. The CDR3: CASSIYPGETQYF. DNA of the CDR3: TGTGCCAGTAGTATCTACCCGGGGGAGACCCAGTACTTC.

V is TRBV2 and J is TRBJ1-2, with D uncertain. Germline CDR1 is SNHLY and CDR2 is FYNNEI. Trimming cost V 2 bases and J 6 bases, with 13 bases left between them. The CDR3 is 14 amino acids. The CDR3 DNA sequence: TGTGCCAGCAGTGAAAGGAGGGTACTAGATGGCTACACCTTC. Its protein is CASSERRVLDGYTF.